This T cell receptor (beta chain) was retrieved from a study of T cell responses to AZD1222 COVID-19 vaccine. General study findings and limits: Repertoire sampling was restricted to post-peak T cell response timepoints. Spike was spanned by vaccine-associated CD4 TCRs, with dominance at 160-218 and 743-854. Increased Spike-specific TCR breadth and depth were observed after two AZD1222 doses.

Method: immunoSEQ multiplex PCR; TCRdb's copy keeps in-frame clones and lacks some. This sample carries roughly 75,000 clones, around nine tenths of them seen once, and the ten largest clones take about 17%. Worth noting for this clone: Antigen specificity is unknown.

CDR1 SGHNT and CDR2 YENEEA come from the germline V gene. The CDR3 spans 15 residues. V shed 5 bases and J shed 0 bases, with 13 bases lying between them. This TCR was sampled from an adult who received the AZD1222 COVID-19 vaccine. This chain links TRBV11-3 with TRBJ1-1; perhaps TRBD1 as D (6 bases). The input for sequencing was peripheral blood, taken 28 days after the second AZD1222 dose. CDR3 bases: TGTGCCAGCAGCCCCAATGGACAGATGAACACTGAAGCTTTCTTT. This translates into CASSPNGQMNTEAFF.